The 14 T cell receptor beta chains presented below share a single source sample, sequenced in a study of cytomegalovirus exposure and HLA in healthy donors. The PCR made use of 60 Vbeta and 13 Jbeta primers. Using immunoSEQ multiplex PCR, the repertoire was profiled, and TCRdb retains in-frame clones only, with some absent. The sample comprises approximately 100,000 clones, 77% of which are singletons, and roughly 9.7% rests with the top ten. Sequences were obtained from PBMCs. These receptors originate from a man aged 35 to 55 in good health and CMV-seropositive.

The chain joins TRBV5-1 to TRBJ1-1, with TRBD1 identical over 7 bases. Germline V gene data show CDR1 as SGHRS and CDR2 as YFSETQ. The ends lost 4 bases at V and 0 bases at J; junction bases unmatched: 6. The CDR3 loop spans 15 amino acids. The CDR3 loop reads CASSPWTGMNTEAFF. The DNA for the CDR3 is TGCGCCAGCAGCCCGTGGACAGGTATGAACACTGAAGCTTTCTTT.

This clone turned up a few times. The J gene is TRBJ2-4, the V gene TRBV7-2; no reliable D call. The V and J ends lost 0 bases and 9 bases respectively, with 9 bases between them. CDR1 is SGHTA and CDR2 is FQGNSA in the germline V gene. CDR3 size: 13 residues. The CDR3, as DNA: TGTGCCAGCAGCTTAGCCGAACGCGGCATTCAGTACTTC. This codes for CASSLAERGIQYF.

J is TRBJ2-7 and V is TRBV7-2; a possible D gene is TRBD2 (5 bases). Between the trimmed V and J ends, which lost 3 bases and 1 base, there was a span of 10 bases. Germline CDR1 SGHTA, CDR2 FQGNSA. The length of the CDR3 is 14 residues. CDR3 in amino acids: CASSFYRGSYEQYF. The CDR3 bases are TGTGCCAGCAGCTTTTATAGAGGGTCCTACGAGCAGTACTTC. The full variable domain, its missing parts supplied by reference TRBV7-2 and TRBJ2-7, is GAGVSQSPSNKVTEKGKDVELRCDPISGHTALYWYRQSLGQGLEFLIYFQGNSAPDKSGLPSDRFSAERTGGSVSTLTIQRTQQEDSAVYLCASSFYRGSYEQYFGPGTRLTVT.

This sequence joins TRBV5-1 and TRBJ2-6; D gene unclear. Per germline, CDR1 SGHRS and CDR2 YFSETQ. V was trimmed by 5 bases and J by 3 bases, leaving 12 bases between them. There are 15 residues in the CDR3. CDR3: CASRISVLGANVLTF. For the CDR3, the DNA is TGCGCCAGCAGGATTAGTGTTCTTGGGGCCAACGTCCTGACTTTC.

The rearrangement uses TRBV6-5 and TRBJ2-3, with 8 bases fitting TRBD2. Per germline, CDR1 MNHEY and CDR2 SVGAGI. The CDR3 runs to 15 residues. V was pared by 2 bases and J by 2 bases, with 3 bases of the junction left unmatched. Written as DNA, the CDR3 is TGTGCCAGCAGTTACAGCGGGGGCTACACAGATACGCAGTATTTT. Amino acid sequence: CASSYSGGYTDTQYF.

The chain couples TRBV18 to TRBJ2-1; 8 bases are a match to TRBD1. This CDR3 is built from 16 residues. Germline V gene lookup returns CDR1 KGHSH and CDR2 LQKENI. The J segment lost 8 bases and the V segment lost 0 bases, leaving 9 bases of the junction unmatched. CDR3 in DNA: TGTGCCAGCTCACCACCGGGTCCGGGACAGGTCGATGAGCAGTTCTTC. Residues: CASSPPGPGQVDEQFF.

The CDR3 here is CASSYPGEEKLFF. CDR3 DNA: TGTGCCAGCAGTTACCCTGGGGAGGAAAAACTGTTTTTT. V is TRBV6-5 and J is TRBJ1-4; D gene unclear. This CDR3 is 13 amino acids long. Germline lookup yields CDR1 MNHEY and CDR2 SVGAGI. V lost 2 bases, J lost 8 bases, and 9 bases lay in between.

This clone was recorded a few times. The V gene is TRBV7-9, the J gene TRBJ1-4, with D unclear. CDR1 and CDR2 from the germline V gene are SEHNR and FQNEAQ (reference sequence). V lost 5 bases and J 4 bases, leaving 17 bases between the germline ends. This CDR3 has 16 amino acids. The CDR3 DNA reads as TGTGCCAGCAGCCCGACGGCGGGGTCCGATAATGAAAAACTGTTTTTT. This translates into CASSPTAGSDNEKLFF.

This clone was counted between two and nine times. The rearrangement links TRBV7-9 to TRBJ1-5; D is undetermined. V was pared by 0 bases and J by 2 bases, with 8 bases between. Germline lookup yields CDR1 SEHNR and CDR2 FQNEAQ (reference sequence). There are 15 residues in the CDR3. Here the CDR3 DNA reads TGTGCCAGCAGCTTAGCAAGCGGGGGCAATCAGCCCCAGCATTTT. Translation: CASSLASGGNQPQHF.

V is TRBV28 and J is TRBJ2-1; 11 positions match TRBD2. The V segment lost 5 bases and the J segment 6 bases; nucleotides outside the gene matches: 6. CDR1 is MDHEN and CDR2 is SYDVKM in the germline V gene. The CDR3 has 15 amino acids. CDR3 in amino acids: CASSEPSGGINEQFF. CDR3 sequence (DNA): TGTGCCAGCAGTGAGCCTAGCGGGGGGATCAATGAGCAGTTCTTC.

The rearrangement links TRBV2 to TRBJ1-2; D gene uncertain. V lost 4 bases to trimming and J lost 3 bases, with 6 bases between them. Germline values: CDR1 SNHLY, CDR2 FYNNEI. This CDR3 has 12 residues. CDR3 DNA: TGTGCCAGCAGTGGAAGAGACTATGGCTACACCTTC. Its protein product is CASSGRDYGYTF.

J is TRBJ2-7 and V is TRBV7-2; 9 nucleotides align to TRBD1. This CDR3 comprises 16 residues. From germline, CDR1 is SGHTA and CDR2 FQGNSA. The V segment lost 3 bases and the J segment 0 bases; nucleotides outside the gene matches: 6. CDR3 residues: CASSFQTGGSSYEQYF. The CDR3 DNA reads TGTGCCAGCAGCTTCCAGACAGGGGGGTCCTCCTACGAGCAGTACTTC.

V and J are TRBV7-6 and TRBJ1-1, with 7 bases that match TRBD1. The ends lost 1 base at V and 6 bases at J; junction bases unmatched: 5. The germline gives CDR1 SGHVS, CDR2 FNYEAQ. The CDR3 has 14 residues. The CDR3 bases are TGTGCCAGCAGCTTAGGATATACAGGGGCTGAAGCTTTCTTT. Translating gives CASSLGYTGAEAFF.

The chain has TRBV5-6 and TRBJ1-4; TRBD1 matches 7 bases. The CDR3 contains 16 residues. The V gene end was trimmed by 4 bases and the J gene end by 4 bases; junction bases not matched to a gene: 10. Germline CDR1 and CDR2: SGHDT and YYEEEE. CDR3 DNA: TGTGCCAGCAGCCAAAATCCGGGACAGATTAATGAAAAACTGTTTTTT. This sequence encodes CASSQNPGQINEKLFF.